This TCR beta chain was sequenced for a study of blood T cell repertoires in COVID-19. Looked up from germline, CDR1 is MDHEN and CDR2 is SYDVKM. CDR3 length equals 13 residues. V gave up 3 bases and J gave up 5 bases, with 7 bases separating them. Only in-frame clones appear in the TCRdb table, and some are missing; sequencing was by immunoSEQ multiplex PCR. Of under 300,000 clones in the sample, less than 90% are singletons; the top ten hold around 12%. A remark on this clone: This sample includes further DNA sequences coding for the same CDR3.

Sequenced input: peripheral blood. This chain joins TRBV28 and TRBJ2-2; weak D call: TRBD1 (6 bases). This TCR was sampled from a woman between 25 and 40 years old with COVID-19, enrolled during active disease. The CDR3 DNA is TGTGCCAGCAGTTTGAGGGGGACCGGGGAGCTGTTTTTT. Protein sequence: CASSLRGTGELFF.